This TCR beta chain was profiled in a study of identical twins. General study findings and limits: Out-of-frame alpha sequences shared by twins showed excess low generation probability. Insertion counts were lower in abundant cord blood beta clonotypes, a trend that memory repertoires did not show.

Per the germline V gene, CDR1 is SGHRS and CDR2 is YFSETQ. The CDR3 extends over 17 amino acids. V gave up 0 bases and J gave up 6 bases; unmatched junction bases: 7. Unique molecular identifiers were present on cDNA, and template switching added a universal primer site. TCRdb processed the 5' RACE reads anew with MiXCR; each CDR3 protein has one entry. The sample lists 1.5 million to 2 million distinct CDR3 sequences, under 35% occurring once. As to this clonotype: Its antigen remains unidentified.

The sample comprised cord blood. This rearrangement joins TRBV5-1 to TRBJ2-1; 12 bases match TRBD2. The TCR comes from a newborn girl in good health. The chain's CDR3 is CASSLGTRLAGVNEQFF. CDR3 DNA sequence: TGCGCCAGCAGCTTGGGGACGAGACTAGCGGGGGTCAATGAGCAGTTCTTC.